Following are 25 T cell receptor beta chains from one sample sequenced in a study of metastatic and nonmetastatic thyroid tumors. All patients were treatment-naive before thyroid surgery. Using MiXCR, TCRdb re-called clones from the PCR reads. The sample gives 4,500 to 6,000 clones, 28% of which show up once; roughly a sixth is in the top ten. The sequenced sample was adjacent normal tissue. The receptors were gathered from a female donor with papillary thyroid cancer or a benign thyroid nodule (not recorded which). Some clones in this sample may be carry-over from other donors' samples.

V gene TRBV20-1 combines with J gene TRBJ1-5, with D uncertain. The CDR3 has 13 amino acids. V lost 1 base and J lost 2, with 6 bases in between. Germline V lookup: CDR1 DFQATT, CDR2 SNEGSKA (reference sequence). CDR3 in amino acids: CSARVTRNQPQHF. The CDR3 DNA sequence: TGCAGTGCTAGAGTGACACGCAATCAGCCCCAGCATTTT.

By frequency in the sample, this clone is medium-sized. The V call is TRBV24-1, the J call TRBJ2-1; D not certain. This CDR3 region has 14 residues. Germline CDR1 reads KGHDR; CDR2 reads SFDVKD. V was cut by 6 bases and J by 5 bases, with 13 bases left in between. The CDR3 reads CATSRRLWDNEQFF. Here the CDR3 DNA reads TGTGCCACCAGTCGGCGGCTCTGGGACAATGAGCAGTTCTTC.

This clone has a handful of counts. The chain couples TRBV2 to TRBJ2-1; D call uncertain. The V end was cut by 3 bases, the J end by 8 bases, with 14 bases between. Germline V lookup: CDR1 SNHLY, CDR2 FYNNEI. The CDR3 is made up of 14 amino acids. The CDR3 loop is CASSEDLVGDEQFF. The CDR3 nucleotides are TGTGCCAGCAGTGAGGATCTAGTCGGCGATGAGCAGTTCTTC. The complete variable domain, with remaining parts taken from reference TRBV2 and TRBJ2-1, reads EPEVTQTPSHQVTQMGQEVILRCVPISNHLYFYWYRQILGQKVEFLVSFYNNEISEKSEIFDDQFSVERPDGSNFTLKIRSTKLEDSAMYFCASSEDLVGDEQFFGPGTRLTVL.

This clone is labeled as medium-sized (0.01 to 0.1%). The chain is built from TRBV5-1 and TRBJ2-7; 9 bases fit TRBD1. CDR3 size: 17 residues. V was clipped by 3 bases and J by 1 base; unmatched bases: 11. Germline assignment: CDR1 SGHRS and CDR2 YFSETQ. CDR3 sequence: CASSWASGTGMSYEQYF. CDR3 nucleotides: TGCGCCAGCAGCTGGGCCTCCGGGACAGGGATGTCCTACGAGCAGTACTTC.

The chain couples TRBV7-9 to TRBJ1-3, with 11 bases aligning to TRBD1. Losses at the gene ends were 1 base for V and 7 bases for J; bases not matched to a gene: 3. This CDR3 contains 15 residues. Germline V gene data show CDR1 as SEHNR and CDR2 as FQNEAQ (reference sequence). The CDR3 nucleotides are TGTGCCAGCAGCTTAGGAGGGACAGGGGGGAACACCATATATTTT. Protein product: CASSLGGTGGNTIYF.

This clone has just a few counts. The chain uses TRBV28 and TRBJ2-7; D uncertain. V lost 3 bases, J lost 2 bases, and 17 bases lay in between. In germline, CDR1 is MDHEN, CDR2 SYDVKM. The CDR3 is 16 residues long. The CDR3 DNA sequence: TGTGCCAGCAGTTTCTTACTGGATGGGTTAACCTACGAGCAGTACTTC. Its translation: CASSFLLDGLTYEQYF.

The chain recombines TRBV9 with TRBJ2-1, with D perhaps TRBD1 (6 bases). The CDR3 has 15 amino acids. V was clipped by 4 bases and J by 0 bases, with 11 bases between them. The germline V gene encodes CDR1 SGDLS and CDR2 YYNGEE. The CDR3 here is CASSSGQSSYNEQFF. The CDR3, as DNA: TGTGCCAGCAGCTCAGGACAGAGCTCCTACAATGAGCAGTTCTTC. Variable domain in full (rest from reference TRBV9 and TRBJ2-1): DSGVTQTPKHLITATGQRVTLRCSPRSGDLSVYWYQQSLDQGLQFLIQYYNGEERAKGNILERFSAQQFPDLHSELNLSSLELGDSALYFCASSSGQSSYNEQFFGPGTRLTVL.

Remarks on this clone: A read error may produce the germline difference seen at one junction end. The J gene is TRBJ2-7, the V gene TRBV28; D perhaps matches TRBD1 (6 bases). Germline CDR1 reads MDHEN; CDR2 reads SYDVKM. The CDR3 length is 12 residues. This CDR3 reads CGSRGQVKEHYF. The CDR3 coding sequence is TGTGGCAGCAGGGGCCAGGTCAAAGAGCATTACTTC.

Concerning this clone itself: The junction departs from the called germline gene at one end, perhaps through a read error. The chain links TRBV6-1 to TRBJ1-5, with D perhaps matching TRBD1 (5 bases). This CDR3 spans 12 amino acids. Looked up from germline, CDR1 is MNHNS and CDR2 is SASEGT. CDR3 nucleotide sequence: TGTGCCAGCAGTGAAATTGGGGGACCCCGGCATTTT. This codes for CASSEIGGPRHF.

This sequence joins TRBV13 and TRBJ2-1, with TRBD1 matching 7 bases. Trimming took 5 bases from V and 0 from J; bases not matched to a gene: 7. The germline V gene has CDR1 PRHDT and CDR2 FYEKMQ (reference sequence). The CDR3 consists of 16 residues. The DNA of the CDR3 is TGTGCCAGCAGCACGGGACAGATGAGCTCCTACAATGAGCAGTTCTTC. This gives the protein CASSTGQMSSYNEQFF.

This clone was seen only a few times. This chain links TRBV27 with TRBJ1-5, with D possibly being TRBD1 (6 bases). The V gene lost 4 bases and the J gene lost 7 bases, with 14 bases spanning the gap. CDR1 and CDR2 (germline): MNHEY, SMNVEV (reference sequence). The CDR3 runs 14 residues. The DNA for the CDR3 is TGTGCCAGCAGTTACGGCAGGGGTAGACAGCCCCAGCATTTT. The encoded protein is CASSYGRGRQPQHF.

By sample share, this clone is medium-sized (0.01 to 0.1%). The chain joins TRBV11-2 to TRBJ2-7, with D uncertain. Germline loops: CDR1 SGHAT, CDR2 FQNNGV. Trimming pared 3 bases from V and 2 bases from J, leaving 11 bases between. This CDR3 region has 14 residues. The CDR3 spells CASSLYLGPYEQYF. CDR3 DNA sequence: TGTGCCAGCAGCTTGTACCTAGGGCCCTACGAGCAGTACTTC.

This clone was seen ten or more times. This CDR3 is missing its conserved last phenylalanine or tryptophan, likely due to a read error. The DNA is left out, because the CDR3 cannot be placed on it with certainty; the CDR3 is given as TCRdb lists it. V gene TRBV7-8 combines with J gene TRBJ2-7. The germline V gene has CDR1 SGHVS and CDR2 FQNEAQ. The CDR3 totals 8 residues, both ends included. The CDR3 reads CASSLVVG.

The chain employs TRBV6-2 or TRBV6-3 and TRBJ2-1; D perhaps matches TRBD2 (5 bases). V lost 7 bases and J 0 bases, leaving 16 bases between the germline ends. The CDR3 loop spans 16 amino acids. Per the germline V gene, CDR1 is MNHEY and CDR2 is SVGEGT. In DNA form, the CDR3 reads TGTGCCAGCAAGGAGGCCGGGCTCGACTCCTACAATGAGCAGTTCTTC. Translating it yields CASKEAGLDSYNEQFF.

The chain recombines TRBV12-3 or TRBV12-4 with TRBJ1-6; D possibly corresponds to TRBD1 (5 bases). This CDR3 spans 19 amino acids. The V and J ends lost 3 bases and 3 bases respectively, with 21 bases between them. Here the CDR3 reads CASSFQAPTVSNYNSPLHF. The CDR3 DNA follows: TGTGCCAGCAGTTTCCAGGCACCGACAGTTTCTAACTATAATTCACCCCTCCACTTT.

The chain combines TRBV20-1 with TRBJ1-5; 7 nucleotides line up with TRBD1. Germline V lookup: CDR1 DFQATT, CDR2 SNEGSKA (reference sequence). This CDR3 has 14 residues. V dropped 1 base and J dropped 3; count of bases not matched to a gene: 3. The CDR3 spells CSARAGQTNQPQHF. CDR3 DNA: TGCAGTGCTAGAGCGGGACAGACCAATCAGCCCCAGCATTTT.

This clone is medium-sized by share. The chain uses TRBV20-1 and TRBJ2-1, with 12 positions matching TRBD2. The CDR3 contains 15 residues. CDR1 is DFQATT, CDR2 SNEGSKA, per germline (reference sequence). Unmatched junction bases numbered 9, after V lost 4 bases and J lost 8 bases. CDR3 in amino acids: CSANRLAGERDEQFF. In nucleotides, the CDR3 is TGCAGTGCTAATAGACTAGCGGGAGAGCGGGATGAGCAGTTCTTC.

As regards this clone: A read error is likely, as this CDR3 ends without the conserved phenylalanine or tryptophan. It is unclear where the CDR3 begins or ends on the DNA, so no DNA is shown, and the CDR3 is as TCRdb lists it. The chain links TRBV28 to TRBJ1-1; TRBD1 reflects the table's D call only, with no check against the DNA. Germline values: CDR1 MDHEN, CDR2 SYDVKM. The CDR3 is 14 amino acids long, termini counted. CDR3 in amino acids: CASTPRAGVTEALY.

This clone has a handful of counts. The chain combines TRBV6-5 with TRBJ2-5; TRBD1 matches at 7 bases. Germline loops: CDR1 MNHEY, CDR2 SVGAGI. The CDR3 extends over 14 amino acids. J lost 5 bases, V lost 3 bases, and 6 bases had no gene match. The CDR3 nucleotides read TGTGCCAGCAGTTATAGTAGGGGGCTGGAGACCCAGTACTTC. Translating it yields CASSYSRGLETQYF.

This clone was seen only a few times. This chain uses TRBV5-1 with TRBJ2-1; D tentatively reads TRBD1 or TRBD2 (5 bases each). V dropped 2 bases and J dropped 6 bases, with 18 bases sitting between them. Germline V lookup: CDR1 SGHRS, CDR2 YFSETQ. The CDR3 length is 16 residues. The CDR3 DNA sequence: TGCGCCAGCAGCTTAGAACAGGTAGCGCGATCCAATGAGCAGTTCTTC. This encodes CASSLEQVARSNEQFF.

This clone occurred a few times. The genes are TRBV6-1 and TRBJ1-4, with 7 bases lining up with TRBD1. This CDR3 spans 16 amino acids. The germline gives CDR1 MNHNS, CDR2 SASEGT. V gave up 4 bases and J gave up 8 bases; unmatched junction bases: 13. DNA for the CDR3: TGTGCCAGCAGTGCCGGGACAGTTCTTCAGGGGGAAAAACTGTTTTTT. Its translation: CASSAGTVLQGEKLFF.

Judged by abundance, this clone is large. This rearrangement joins TRBV6-2 or TRBV6-3 to TRBJ1-5; D not certain. The CDR3 is 12 amino acids. Looked up from germline, CDR1 is MNHEY and CDR2 is SVGEGT. The DNA of the CDR3 is TGTGCATCGAATGTAGGTGGTCAGCCCCAGCATTTT. It specifies CASNVGGQPQHF.

This clone came up many times. The rearrangement joins TRBV4-2 to TRBJ2-7, with 9 bases matching TRBD2. Germline V CDR1 and CDR2: LGHNA, YNFKEQ. V shed 6 bases, J shed 0 bases, and the junction held 6 bases outside the gene matches. CDR3 size: 15 residues. CDR3: CASSESGRSSYEQYF. The CDR3, as DNA: TGTGCCAGCAGTGAGAGCGGGAGGAGCTCCTACGAGCAGTACTTC.

The J gene is TRBJ2-7, the V gene TRBV27, with TRBD1 matching 8 bases. The ends lost 9 bases at V and 5 bases at J; junction bases unmatched: 9. The CDR3 spans 13 residues. CDR1 is MNHEY and CDR2 is SMNVEV in the germline V gene (reference sequence). The CDR3 region is CASIYGQGDEQYF. Written as DNA, the CDR3 is TGTGCCAGTATTTATGGACAGGGAGACGAGCAGTACTTC.

This clone was seen only a few times. The chain has TRBV6-1 and TRBJ1-1; the D gene is possibly TRBD1 (6 bases). CDR1 is MNHNS, CDR2 SASEGT, per germline. CDR3 size: 14 residues. Trimming took off 10 bases at V and 0 bases at J, with 15 bases between the two ends. The CDR3 reads CATTGGYLNTEAFF. In DNA, the CDR3 is TGTGCCACGACCGGGGGCTACTTGAACACTGAAGCTTTCTTT.